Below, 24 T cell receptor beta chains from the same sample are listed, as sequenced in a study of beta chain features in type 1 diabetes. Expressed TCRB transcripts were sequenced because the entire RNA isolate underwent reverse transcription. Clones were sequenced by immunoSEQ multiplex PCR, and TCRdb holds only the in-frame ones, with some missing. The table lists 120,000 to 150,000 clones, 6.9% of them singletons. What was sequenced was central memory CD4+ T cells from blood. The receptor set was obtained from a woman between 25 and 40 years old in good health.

CDR3: CASSQDLGDSNQPQHF. The CDR3 DNA sequence: TGTGCCAGCAGCCAAGATCTAGGTGATAGCAATCAGCCCCAGCATTTT. The rearrangement joins TRBV4-2 to TRBJ1-5; D is unresolved. The V end lost 0 bases, the J end lost 0 bases, and 9 bases lay between the germline ends. Germline CDR1 is LGHNA and CDR2 is YNFKEQ. CDR3 length: 16 amino acids.

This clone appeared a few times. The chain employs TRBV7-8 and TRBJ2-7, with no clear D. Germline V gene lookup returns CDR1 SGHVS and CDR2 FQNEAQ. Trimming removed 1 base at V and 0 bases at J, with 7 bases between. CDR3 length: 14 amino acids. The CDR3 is CASSLVLASYEQYF. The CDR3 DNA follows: TGTGCCAGCAGCTTAGTTTTAGCCTCCTACGAGCAGTACTTC.

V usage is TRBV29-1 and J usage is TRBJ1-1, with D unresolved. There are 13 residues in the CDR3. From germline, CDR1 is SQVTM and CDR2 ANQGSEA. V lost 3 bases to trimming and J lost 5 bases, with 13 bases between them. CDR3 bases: TGCAGCGTTGAGGCCGAGGCCCTGACTGAAGCTTTCTTT. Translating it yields CSVEAEALTEAFF.

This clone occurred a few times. The CDR3 here is CASSLDGTGYTDTQYF. The CDR3, as DNA: TGTGCCAGCAGCTTAGACGGGACAGGTTACACAGATACGCAGTATTTT. The V call is TRBV7-2, the J call TRBJ2-3; 8 bases are a match to TRBD1. Germline lookup yields CDR1 SGHTA and CDR2 FQGNSA. The CDR3 covers 16 residues. The junction had 5 bases not matched to a gene; V was cut back by 1 base and J by 2 bases. Full variable domain (remainder filled in from reference TRBV7-2 and TRBJ2-3): GAGVSQSPSNKVTEKGKDVELRCDPISGHTALYWYRQSLGQGLEFLIYFQGNSAPDKSGLPSDRFSAERTGGSVSTLTIQRTQQEDSAVYLCASSLDGTGYTDTQYFGPGTRLTVL.

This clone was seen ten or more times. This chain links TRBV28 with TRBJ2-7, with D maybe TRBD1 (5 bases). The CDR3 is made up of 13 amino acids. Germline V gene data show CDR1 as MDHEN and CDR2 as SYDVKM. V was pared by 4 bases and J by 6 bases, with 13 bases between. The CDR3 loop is CASSSGFPIEQYF. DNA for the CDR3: TGTGCCAGCAGTTCAGGGTTTCCCATCGAGCAGTACTTC.

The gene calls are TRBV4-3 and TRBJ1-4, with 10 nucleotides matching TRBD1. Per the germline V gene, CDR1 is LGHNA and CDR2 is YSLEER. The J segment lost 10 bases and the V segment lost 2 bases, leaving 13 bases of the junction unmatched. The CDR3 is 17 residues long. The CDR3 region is CASSQLTGGALLGKLFF. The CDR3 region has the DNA TGCGCCAGCAGCCAACTGACAGGGGGCGCATTACTTGGAAAACTGTTTTTT.

The CDR3 region is CASSHPRRSREQYF. DNA of the CDR3: TGCGCCAGCAGCCACCCGCGACGGAGCCGGGAGCAGTACTTC. V and J are TRBV4-1 and TRBJ2-7; D ambiguous. The CDR3 is made up of 14 amino acids. Germline V gene sequence: CDR1 MGHRA, CDR2 YSYEKL. V lost 3 bases and J lost 7, with 16 bases in between.

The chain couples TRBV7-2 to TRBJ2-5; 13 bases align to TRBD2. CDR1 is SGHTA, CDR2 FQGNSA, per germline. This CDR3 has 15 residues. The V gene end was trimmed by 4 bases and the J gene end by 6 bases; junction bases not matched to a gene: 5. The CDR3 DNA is TGTGCCAGCAGCTGGACTAGCGGGAGTGGGAAGACCCAGTACTTC. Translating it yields CASSWTSGSGKTQYF. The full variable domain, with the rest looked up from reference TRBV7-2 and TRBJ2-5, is GAGVSQSPSNKVTEKGKDVELRCDPISGHTALYWYRQSLGQGLEFLIYFQGNSAPDKSGLPSDRFSAERTGGSVSTLTIQRTQQEDSAVYLCASSWTSGSGKTQYFGPGTRLLVL.

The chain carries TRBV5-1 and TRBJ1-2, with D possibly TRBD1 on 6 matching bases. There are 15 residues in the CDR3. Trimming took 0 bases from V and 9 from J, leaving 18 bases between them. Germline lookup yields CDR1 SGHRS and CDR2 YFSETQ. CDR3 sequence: CASSLASQGPGSYTF. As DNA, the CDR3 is TGCGCCAGCAGCTTGGCCTCTCAGGGGCCGGGCAGCTACACCTTC. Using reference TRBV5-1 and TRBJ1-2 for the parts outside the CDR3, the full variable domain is KAGVTQTPRYLIKTRGQQVTLSCSPISGHRSVSWYQQTPGQGLQFLFEYFSETQRNKGNFPGRFSGRQFSNSRSEMNVSTLELGDSALYLCASSLASQGPGSYTFGSGTRLTVV.

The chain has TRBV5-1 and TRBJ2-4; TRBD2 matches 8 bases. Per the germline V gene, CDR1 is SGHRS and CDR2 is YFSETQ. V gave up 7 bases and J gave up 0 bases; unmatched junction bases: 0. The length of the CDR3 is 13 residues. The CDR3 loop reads CASAGGAKNIQYF. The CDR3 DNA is TGCGCCAGCGCGGGGGGAGCCAAAAACATTCAGTACTTC.

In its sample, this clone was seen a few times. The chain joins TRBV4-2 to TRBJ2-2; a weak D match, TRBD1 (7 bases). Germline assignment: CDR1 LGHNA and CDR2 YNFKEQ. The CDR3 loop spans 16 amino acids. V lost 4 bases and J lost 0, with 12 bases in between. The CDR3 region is CASSPGGQSNTGELFF. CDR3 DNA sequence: TGTGCCAGCAGCCCCGGGGGACAGTCGAACACCGGGGAGCTGTTTTTT.

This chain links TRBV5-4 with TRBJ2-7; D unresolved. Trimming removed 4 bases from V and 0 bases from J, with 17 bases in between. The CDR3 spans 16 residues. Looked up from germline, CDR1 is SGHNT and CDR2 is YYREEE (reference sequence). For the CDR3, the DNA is TGTGCCAGCAGCCCGACTTTGCAAGCGAGCTCCTACGAGCAGTACTTC. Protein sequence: CASSPTLQASSYEQYF. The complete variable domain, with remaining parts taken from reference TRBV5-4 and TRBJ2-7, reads ETGVTQSPTHLIKTRGQQVTLRCSSQSGHNTVSWYQQALGQGPQFIFQYYREEENGRGNFPPRFSGLQFPNYSSELNVNALELDDSALYLCASSPTLQASSYEQYFGPGTRLTVT.

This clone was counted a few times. The CDR3 sequence is CASSLAGQPRTQYF. In nucleotides, the CDR3 is TGCGCCAGCAGCCTAGCGGGGCAGCCTAGAACCCAGTACTTC. The J gene is TRBJ2-5, the V gene TRBV5-1; 9 bases align to TRBD2. Germline V gene data show CDR1 as SGHRS and CDR2 as YFSETQ. V was clipped by 4 bases and J by 8 bases; unmatched bases: 9. The CDR3 runs to 14 residues.

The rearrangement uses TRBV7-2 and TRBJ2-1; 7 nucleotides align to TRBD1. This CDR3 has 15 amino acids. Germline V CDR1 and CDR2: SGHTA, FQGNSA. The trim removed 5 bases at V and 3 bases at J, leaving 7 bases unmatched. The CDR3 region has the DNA TGTGCCAGCAGCCCCCCCGGGACAGACTACAATGAGCAGTTCTTC. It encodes CASSPPGTDYNEQFF.

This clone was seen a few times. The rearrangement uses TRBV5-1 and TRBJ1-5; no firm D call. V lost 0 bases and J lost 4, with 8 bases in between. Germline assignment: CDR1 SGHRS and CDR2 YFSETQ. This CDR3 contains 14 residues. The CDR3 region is CASSLEGGNQPQHF. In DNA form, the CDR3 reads TGCGCCAGCAGCTTGGAAGGAGGGAATCAGCCCCAGCATTTT.

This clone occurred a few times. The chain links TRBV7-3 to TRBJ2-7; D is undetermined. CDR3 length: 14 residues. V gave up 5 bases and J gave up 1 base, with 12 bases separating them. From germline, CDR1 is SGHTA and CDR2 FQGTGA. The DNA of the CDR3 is TGTGCCAGCAGCCCTCCAGGATTTTCCTACGAGCAGTACTTC. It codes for CASSPPGFSYEQYF.

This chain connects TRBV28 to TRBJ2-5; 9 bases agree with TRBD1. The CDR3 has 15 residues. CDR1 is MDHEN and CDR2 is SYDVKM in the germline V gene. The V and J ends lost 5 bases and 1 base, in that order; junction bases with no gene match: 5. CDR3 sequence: CASSPRTGVQETQYF. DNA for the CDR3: TGTGCCAGCAGTCCGCGGACAGGGGTCCAAGAGACCCAGTACTTC.

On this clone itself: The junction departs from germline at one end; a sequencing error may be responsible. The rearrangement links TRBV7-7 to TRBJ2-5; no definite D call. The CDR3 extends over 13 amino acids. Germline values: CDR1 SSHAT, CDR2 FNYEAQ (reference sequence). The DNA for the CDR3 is TGTGCTAGCAGCTCAGGTCCTCGAAAGACCCAGTACTTC. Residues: CASSSGPRKTQYF.

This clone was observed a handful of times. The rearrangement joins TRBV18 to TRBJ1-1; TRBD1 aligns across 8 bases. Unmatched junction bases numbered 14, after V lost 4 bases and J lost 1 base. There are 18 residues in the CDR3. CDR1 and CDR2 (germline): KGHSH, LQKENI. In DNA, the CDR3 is TGTGCCAGCTCACGGACACAGGGGGACCCTTCGGGGAACACTGAAGCTTTCTTT. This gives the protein CASSRTQGDPSGNTEAFF.

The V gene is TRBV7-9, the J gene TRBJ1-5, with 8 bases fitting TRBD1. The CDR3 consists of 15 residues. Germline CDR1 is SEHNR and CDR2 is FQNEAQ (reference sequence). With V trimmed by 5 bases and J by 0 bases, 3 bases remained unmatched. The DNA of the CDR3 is TGTGCCAGCAGCCGGACAGGGAATAGCAATCAGCCCCAGCATTTT. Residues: CASSRTGNSNQPQHF.

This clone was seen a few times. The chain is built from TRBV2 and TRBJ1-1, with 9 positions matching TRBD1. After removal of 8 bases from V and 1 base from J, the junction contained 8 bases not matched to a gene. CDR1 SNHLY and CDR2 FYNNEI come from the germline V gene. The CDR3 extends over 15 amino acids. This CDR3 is CASAYGTGSNTEAFF. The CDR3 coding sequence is TGTGCCAGCGCCTACGGGACAGGGTCGAACACTGAAGCTTTCTTT.

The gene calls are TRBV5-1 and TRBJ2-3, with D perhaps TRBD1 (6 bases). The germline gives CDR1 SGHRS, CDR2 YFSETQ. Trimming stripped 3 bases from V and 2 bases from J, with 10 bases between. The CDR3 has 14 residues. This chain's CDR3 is CASSSRTDTDTQYF. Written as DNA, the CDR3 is TGCGCCAGCAGCTCCCGGACAGACACAGATACGCAGTATTTT.

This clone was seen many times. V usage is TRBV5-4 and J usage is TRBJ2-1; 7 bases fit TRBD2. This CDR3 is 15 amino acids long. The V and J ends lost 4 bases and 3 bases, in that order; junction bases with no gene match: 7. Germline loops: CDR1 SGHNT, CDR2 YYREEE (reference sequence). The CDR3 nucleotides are TGTGCCAGCAGCCGTGCTAGCGGCAGCTACAATGAGCAGTTCTTC. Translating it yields CASSRASGSYNEQFF.

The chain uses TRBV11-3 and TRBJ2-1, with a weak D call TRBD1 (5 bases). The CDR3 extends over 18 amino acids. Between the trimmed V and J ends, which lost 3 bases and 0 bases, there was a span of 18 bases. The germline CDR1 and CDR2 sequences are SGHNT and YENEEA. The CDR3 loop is CASSLGRWDTNSYNEQFF. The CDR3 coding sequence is TGTGCCAGCAGCTTGGGGCGATGGGATACGAACTCCTACAATGAGCAGTTCTTC.